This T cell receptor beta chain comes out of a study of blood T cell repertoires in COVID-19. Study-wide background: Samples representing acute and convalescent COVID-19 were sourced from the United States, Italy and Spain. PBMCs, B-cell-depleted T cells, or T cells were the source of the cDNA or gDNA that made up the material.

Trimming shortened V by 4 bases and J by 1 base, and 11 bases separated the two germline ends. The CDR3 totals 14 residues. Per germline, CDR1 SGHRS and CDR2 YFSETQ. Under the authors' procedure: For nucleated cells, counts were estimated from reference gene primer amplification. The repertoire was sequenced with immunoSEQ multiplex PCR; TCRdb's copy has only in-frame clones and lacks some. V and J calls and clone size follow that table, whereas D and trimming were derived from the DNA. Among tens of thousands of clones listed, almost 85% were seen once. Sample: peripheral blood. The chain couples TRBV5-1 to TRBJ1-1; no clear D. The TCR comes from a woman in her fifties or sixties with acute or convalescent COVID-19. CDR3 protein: CASSPGVTNTEAFF. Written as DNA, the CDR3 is TGCGCCAGCAGCCCCGGAGTTACGAACACTGAAGCTTTCTTT.